This T cell receptor (beta chain) is drawn from a study of shared clonotypes between healthy human individuals. About the research overall: Donors, aged 18 to 49, were a couple of women and three men.

Measured with immunoSEQ multiplex PCR; TCRdb has only the in-frame clones, and not every one. Of some 2.1 million clones listed, 85% to 95% are singletons. J was trimmed by 5 bases and V by 7 bases; bases with no gene match: 8. The CDR3 has 15 residues. In germline, CDR1 is MNHNS, CDR2 SASEGT. The chain carries TRBV6-1 and TRBJ2-5, with TRBD2 identical over 12 bases. Specimen: naive CD4+ T cells sorted from blood. The sample's subset: CD45RA+ positively selected. The origin of this receptor is a man between 18 and 35 years old in good health. As DNA, the CDR3 is TGTGCCAGCACGGCTAGCGGGAGGGTAAGGGAGACCCAGTACTTC. Protein product: CASTASGRVRETQYF.